This TCR beta chain stems from a study of vaccination and CD4 T cells after COVID-19. Study context: Blood was drawn a median roughly 66 days post second dose, range 14 to 241.

With regard to this clonotype: Its matching antigen is unknown.

Findings and caveats of the study: Spike mono-reactivity marked 304 of 307 vaccine-specific clones in convalescent patients. Convalescent patients' median share of reactive clones seen only post-vaccination was about 87%.

The treatment was: approximately 9-day PBMC culture with coronavirus spike peptide pools or control peptides (ViraFEST assay). CD4+ T lymphocytes from the unexposed donor were collected before the COVID-19 pandemic (2011-2018). ViraFEST used peptide pools to expand antigen-specific T cells before TCR sequencing. Germline values: CDR1 LGHNA, CDR2 YSLEER. This CDR3 has 14 residues. V was trimmed by 0 bases and J by 0 bases, leaving 3 bases between them. Sequence data for DNA of cultured CD4+ T cells were generated by the Oncomine TCR Beta short-read assay. The template was genomic DNA from cultured CD4+ T cells. In TCRdb, the PCR reads were re-called with MiXCR into one record per CDR3 protein. The repertoire holds some 8,900 distinct CDR3 sequences, under 40% seen once, with more than 6.5% in the top ten.

This clonotype originated in a human donor in good health. V gene TRBV4-3 combines with J gene TRBJ1-5; D gene uncertain. The source material was CD4+ T cells from blood, cultured in vitro. The CDR3 DNA reads as TGCGCCAGCAGCCAAGATAATAGCAATCAGCCCCAGCATTTT. Protein product: CASSQDNSNQPQHF.